This record looks at one TCR beta chain sequence and its context. Its antigen is not identified. The V gene's germline CDR1 is SNHLY and CDR2 FYNNEI. CDR3 length: 13 amino acids. The V and J ends lost 9 bases and 6 bases respectively, with 17 bases between them. This sample is drawn from a study of OX40 agonist ivuxolimab in advanced cancers. General study points: Some nonresponders additionally presented with little normalized T-cell clonal expansion.

The table came from immunoSEQ multiplex PCR; TCRdb's copy has only in-frame clones and leaves some out. Of approximately 28,000 clones listed, 84% are singletons. The chain carries TRBV2 and TRBJ2-5; no definite D call. Sequenced here: CD4+ or CD8+ T cells sorted from blood, sampled in a trial of the OX40 agonist ivuxolimab. This TCR derives from an adult with an advanced solid tumor such as melanoma, head and neck, liver or kidney cancer. Here the CDR3 reads CARGPMDSKTQYF. Written as DNA, the CDR3 is TGTGCCAGAGGGCCTATGGATTCGAAGACCCAGTACTTC.